The present entry profiles one T cell receptor beta chain with its context. The germline CDR1 and CDR2 sequences are LNHDA and SQIVND (reference sequence). The ends lost 6 bases at V and 3 bases at J; junction bases unmatched: 6. There are 14 residues in the CDR3. This entry comes from a study of T cell clones after liver transplantation. Measured with immunoSEQ multiplex PCR; TCRdb has only the in-frame clones, and not every one. The table has roughly 72,000 clones, roughly 80% seen once. Specimen: CD4+ T cells from blood, collected around 48 months after liver transplant. The receptor was isolated from a human patient who received a liver transplant. Certain T cells may be donor cells from the graft. The J gene is TRBJ1-1, the V gene TRBV19, with 8 positions matching TRBD1. CDR3 sequence reads: CASRGQGGYTEAFF. The DNA of the CDR3 is TGTGCCAGTAGAGGACAGGGAGGGTACACTGAAGCTTTCTTT.